The 9 T cell receptor beta chains below were found in one sample sequenced in a study of CD8 T cells in Susac syndrome. Random hexamers were used to reverse transcribe roughly 0.45 to 1 ug of RNA. One entry per CDR3 protein results from TCRdb running MiXCR on the immunoSEQ multiplex PCR reads. Of more than 95,000 distinct CDR3 sequences in the sample, approximately 93% were seen once. The sample comprised CD8+ T cells from PBMCs. The receptors originated from a human donor with multiple sclerosis.

The J gene is TRBJ1-3, the V gene TRBV13, with D uncertain. CDR1 and CDR2 (germline): PRHDT, FYEKMQ (reference sequence). The V end was cut by 1 base, the J end by 0 bases, with 7 bases between. This CDR3 has 15 amino acids. The CDR3 DNA reads TGTGCCAGCAGCTTAGTCCCCAGCTCTGGAAACACCATATATTTT. It specifies CASSLVPSSGNTIYF.

The chain carries TRBV2 and TRBJ1-1, with D possibly matching TRBD1 (6 bases). Germline CDR1 is SNHLY and CDR2 is FYNNEI. The V end lost 7 bases, the J end lost 7 bases, and 28 bases lay between the germline ends. This CDR3 is 17 amino acids long. In DNA, the CDR3 is TGTGCCAGCAATCGGTTCGCGGCCCGGGCGGAGGGGGGTGAAGCTTTCTTT. This codes for CASNRFAARAEGGEAFF.

The rearrangement links TRBV13 to TRBJ2-7; the D gene is possibly TRBD1 (7 bases). The CDR3 runs 14 residues. Germline lookup yields CDR1 PRHDT and CDR2 FYEKMQ (reference sequence). Trimming left V 5 bases short and J 3 bases short, with 14 bases between. CDR3 nucleotide sequence: TGTGCCAGCAGCGCCAGGGGGGATCACTACGAGCAGTACGTC. Residues: CASSARGDHYEQYV.

This rearrangement joins TRBV18 to TRBJ1-1; 9 bases align to TRBD1. Germline CDR1 KGHSH, CDR2 LQKENI. Germline trimming cut 6 bases from V and 11 bases from J; bases unmatched to any gene: 7. There are 12 residues in the CDR3. DNA of the CDR3: TGTGCCAGCTCTTTGGACAGGGGTAATGCTTTCTTT. It encodes CASSLDRGNAFF.

The chain uses TRBV9 and TRBJ2-1, with 7 bases aligning to TRBD1. Germline CDR1 reads SGDLS; CDR2 reads YYNGEE. The CDR3 covers 15 residues. The V gene end was trimmed by 0 bases and the J gene end by 8 bases; junction bases not matched to a gene: 8. CDR3: CASSVEGGAVDEQFF. CDR3 DNA sequence: TGTGCCAGCAGCGTAGAAGGGGGCGCAGTCGATGAGCAGTTCTTC.

The DNA for the CDR3 is TGTGCCAGCAGCCACCGACAGGGGAAAGGTGGGGCCAACGTCCTGACTTTC. Translation: CASSHRQGKGGANVLTF. This chain connects TRBV14 to TRBJ2-6; 8 nucleotides align to TRBD1. CDR3 length equals 17 residues. J was trimmed by 3 bases and V by 3 bases; bases with no gene match: 7. CDR1 SGHDN and CDR2 FVKESK come from the germline V gene. Based on the CDR3 plus reference TRBV14 and TRBJ2-6, the full variable domain is EAGVTQFPSHSVIEKGQTVTLRCDPISGHDNLYWYRRVMGKEIKFLLHFVKESKQDESGMPNNRFLAERTGGTYSTLKVQPAELEDSGVYFCASSHRQGKGGANVLTFGAGSRLTVL.

The chain uses TRBV27 and TRBJ1-2; D might be TRBD1 (6 bases). V was clipped by 5 bases and J by 4 bases, with 17 bases between them. Germline V gene data show CDR1 as MNHEY and CDR2 as SMNVEV (reference sequence). The CDR3 is made up of 15 amino acids. The CDR3 loop is CASSRTPDRLYGYTF. CDR3 bases: TGTGCCAGCAGTCGAACTCCGGACAGACTCTATGGCTACACCTTC.

The CDR3 loop reads CASSNLELSTEAFF. The CDR3 DNA reads TGTGCCAGCAGTAACCTGGAACTGAGTACTGAAGCTTTCTTT. V and J are TRBV7-9 and TRBJ1-1; D ambiguous. CDR3 length: 14 residues. Looked up from germline, CDR1 is SEHNR and CDR2 is FQNEAQ (reference sequence). V dropped 6 bases and J dropped 5 bases, with 16 bases sitting between them. The full variable domain, with the rest looked up from reference TRBV7-9 and TRBJ1-1, is DTGVSQNPRHKITKRGQNVTFRCDPISEHNRLYWYRQTLGQGPEFLTYFQNEAQLEKSRLLSDRFSAERPKGSFSTLEIQRTEQGDSAMYLCASSNLELSTEAFFGQGTRLTVV.

The chain is built from TRBV15 and TRBJ1-2; the match to TRBD1 covers 8 bases. Germline assignment: CDR1 LNHNV and CDR2 YYDKDF (reference sequence). The length of the CDR3 is 13 residues. V lost 2 bases to trimming and J lost 8 bases; unmatched junction nucleotides: 4. The CDR3 DNA follows: TGTGCCACCAGCAGATCAGGGGGCAAAGGCTACACCTTC. Translation: CATSRSGGKGYTF. Combining the CDR3 with reference TRBV15 and TRBJ1-2 gives the whole variable domain DAMVIQNPRYQVTQFGKPVTLSCSQTLNHNVMYWYQQKSSQAPKLLFHYYDKDFNNEADTPDNFQSRRPNTSFCFLDIRSPGLGDTAMYLCATSRSGGKGYTFGSGTRLTVV.